This paragraph covers one T cell receptor beta chain sequence. The antigen is undetermined. The sample carries other DNA sequences with the same CDR3. The PCR contained 60 Vbeta and 13 Jbeta primers. Assay: immunoSEQ multiplex PCR; the TCRdb copy retains only in-frame clones and omits some. The sample carries some 150,000 clones, about 85% recorded once. The data were obtained in a study of cytomegalovirus exposure and HLA in healthy donors. This CDR3 spans 13 amino acids. Looked up from germline, CDR1 is SGHRS and CDR2 is YFSETQ. The V end lost 4 bases, the J end lost 2 bases, and 9 bases lay between the germline ends. Whole-study results and caveats: Presence/absence analysis assumed near-uniform sequencing depth across donors. An analysis was carried out later, and it reportedly showed fewer N-insertions in an Asian-associated ancestry cluster than the roughly 670-donor mean.

The receptor's source is a woman aged 18 to 35 in good health and CMV-seronegative. The chain carries TRBV5-1 and TRBJ1-2, with TRBD1 as a possible D gene (6 bases). The sample consisted of PBMCs. CDR3 amino acids: CASSATGNYGYTF. CDR3 bases: TGCGCCAGCAGCGCCACAGGGAACTATGGCTACACCTTC.